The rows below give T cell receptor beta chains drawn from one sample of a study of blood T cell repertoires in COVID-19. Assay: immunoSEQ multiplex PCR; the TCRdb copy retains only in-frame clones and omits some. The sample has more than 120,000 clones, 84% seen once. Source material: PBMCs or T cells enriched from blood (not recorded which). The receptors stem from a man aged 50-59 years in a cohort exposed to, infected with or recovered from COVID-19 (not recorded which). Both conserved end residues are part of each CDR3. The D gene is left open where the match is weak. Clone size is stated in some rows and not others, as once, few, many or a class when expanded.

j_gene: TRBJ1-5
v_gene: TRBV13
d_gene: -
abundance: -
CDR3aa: CASSLGRASNQPQHF
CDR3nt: TGTGCCAGCAGCTTAGGCAGGGCGAGCAATCAGCCCCAGCATTTT

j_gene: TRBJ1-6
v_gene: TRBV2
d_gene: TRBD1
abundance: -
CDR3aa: CARRDRGNSPLHF
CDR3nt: TGTGCCAGAAGGGACAGGGGCAATTCACCCCTCCACTTT

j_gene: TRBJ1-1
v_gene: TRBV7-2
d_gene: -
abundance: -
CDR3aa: CASSRQALNTEAFF
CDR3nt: TGTGCCAGCAGCAGACAAGCTCTGAACACTGAAGCTTTCTTT

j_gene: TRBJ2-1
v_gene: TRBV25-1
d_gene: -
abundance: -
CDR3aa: CASRGGPMGDEQFF
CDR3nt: TGTGCCAGCAGAGGAGGGCCGATGGGCGATGAGCAGTTCTTC

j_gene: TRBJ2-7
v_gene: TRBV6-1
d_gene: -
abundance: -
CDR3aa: CASSEVGSGPYEQYF
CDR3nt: TGTGCCAGCAGTGAGGTGGGGAGCGGACCCTACGAGCAGTACTTC

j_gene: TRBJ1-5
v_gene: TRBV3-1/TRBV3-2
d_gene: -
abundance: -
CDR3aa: CASRVLAAHQPQHF
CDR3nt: TGTGCCAGCAGAGTACTAGCGGCCCATCAGCCCCAGCATTTT

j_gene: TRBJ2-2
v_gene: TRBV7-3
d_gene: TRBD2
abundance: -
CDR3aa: CASSPRTSGGELFF
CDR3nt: TGTGCCAGCAGCCCCAGGACTAGCGGCGGGGAGCTGTTTTTT

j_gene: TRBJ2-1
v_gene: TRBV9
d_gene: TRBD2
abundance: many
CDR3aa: CASSVRRVTSVLNEQFF
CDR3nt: TGTGCCAGCAGCGTAAGGAGGGTGACTAGCGTACTCAATGAGCAGTTCTTC

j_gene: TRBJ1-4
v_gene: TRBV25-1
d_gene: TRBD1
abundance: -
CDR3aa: CASSEGSGGWYMGEKLFF
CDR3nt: TGTGCCAGCAGTGAGGGATCAGGGGGCTGGTATATGGGTGAAAAACTGTTTTTT

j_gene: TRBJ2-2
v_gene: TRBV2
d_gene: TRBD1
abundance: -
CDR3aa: CASRQGARELFF
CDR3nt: TGTGCCAGCAGACAGGGGGCCCGGGAGCTGTTTTTT

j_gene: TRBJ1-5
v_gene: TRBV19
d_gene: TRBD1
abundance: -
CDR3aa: CASSIMTGNQPQHF
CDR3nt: TGTGCCAGTAGTATTATGACAGGGAATCAGCCCCAGCATTTT

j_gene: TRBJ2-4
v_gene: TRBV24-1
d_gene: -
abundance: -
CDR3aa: CATSPGAKNIQYF
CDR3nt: TGTGCCACCAGCCCGGGAGCCAAAAACATTCAGTACTTC

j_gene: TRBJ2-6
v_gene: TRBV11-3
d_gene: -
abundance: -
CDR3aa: CASSLGGQGANVLTF
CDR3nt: TGTGCCAGCAGCTTAGGGGGGCAAGGGGCCAACGTCCTGACTTTC

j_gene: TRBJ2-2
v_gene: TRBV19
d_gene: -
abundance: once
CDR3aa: CASSIREAAGELFF
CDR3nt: TGTGCCAGTAGTATTCGGGAAGCCGCCGGGGAGCTGTTTTTT

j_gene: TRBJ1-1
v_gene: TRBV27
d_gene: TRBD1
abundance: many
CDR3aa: CASRTGGTEAFF
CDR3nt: TGTGCCAGCAGAACAGGGGGAACTGAAGCTTTCTTT

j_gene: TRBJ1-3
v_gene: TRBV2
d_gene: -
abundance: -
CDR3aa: CASALQGISGNTIYF
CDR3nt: TGTGCCAGCGCATTGCAGGGGATCTCTGGAAACACCATATATTTT

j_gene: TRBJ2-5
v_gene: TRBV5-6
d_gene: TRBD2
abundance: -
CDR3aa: CASFWTSGYQETQYF
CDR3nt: TGTGCCAGCTTCTGGACTAGCGGGTACCAAGAGACCCAGTACTTC

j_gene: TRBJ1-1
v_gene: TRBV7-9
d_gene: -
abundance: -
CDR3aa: CASSLVAGITEAFF
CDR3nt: TGTGCCAGCAGCTTAGTGGCAGGGATCACTGAAGCTTTCTTT

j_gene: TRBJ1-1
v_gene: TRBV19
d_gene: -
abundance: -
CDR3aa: CASVWGGEAFF
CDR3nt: TGTGCCAGTGTTTGGGGAGGGGAAGCTTTCTTT

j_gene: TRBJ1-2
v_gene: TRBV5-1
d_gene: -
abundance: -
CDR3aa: CASSLVANYGYTF
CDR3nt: TGCGCCAGCAGCTTGGTGGCCAACTATGGCTACACCTTC

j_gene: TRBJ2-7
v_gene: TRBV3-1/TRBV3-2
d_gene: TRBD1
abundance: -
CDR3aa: CASSPLWGTGEREQYF
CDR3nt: TGTGCCAGCAGCCCCCTATGGGGGACAGGGGAGCGCGAGCAGTACTTC

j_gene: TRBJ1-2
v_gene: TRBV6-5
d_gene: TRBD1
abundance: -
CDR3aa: CASSYSPGAGGNGYTF
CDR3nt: TGTGCCAGCAGTTACTCCCCCGGGGCAGGGGGCAATGGCTACACCTTC

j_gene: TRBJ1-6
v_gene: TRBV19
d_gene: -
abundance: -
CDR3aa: CASKLTGDNSPLHF
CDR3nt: TGTGCCTCCAAACTGACAGGAGATAATTCACCCCTCCACTTT

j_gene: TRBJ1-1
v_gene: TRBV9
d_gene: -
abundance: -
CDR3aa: CASSPSGGHDTEAFF
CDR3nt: TGTGCCAGCAGCCCGTCCGGAGGGCATGACACTGAAGCTTTCTTT

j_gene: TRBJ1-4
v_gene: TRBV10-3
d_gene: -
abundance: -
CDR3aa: CAISEGGAATNEKLFF
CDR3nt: TGTGCCATCAGTGAGGGAGGGGCCGCAACTAATGAAAAACTGTTTTTT

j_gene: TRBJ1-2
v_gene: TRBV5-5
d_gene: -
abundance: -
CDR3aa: CASSFFLRGHYGYTF
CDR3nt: TGTGCCAGCAGCTTCTTTTTAAGGGGTCACTATGGCTACACCTTC